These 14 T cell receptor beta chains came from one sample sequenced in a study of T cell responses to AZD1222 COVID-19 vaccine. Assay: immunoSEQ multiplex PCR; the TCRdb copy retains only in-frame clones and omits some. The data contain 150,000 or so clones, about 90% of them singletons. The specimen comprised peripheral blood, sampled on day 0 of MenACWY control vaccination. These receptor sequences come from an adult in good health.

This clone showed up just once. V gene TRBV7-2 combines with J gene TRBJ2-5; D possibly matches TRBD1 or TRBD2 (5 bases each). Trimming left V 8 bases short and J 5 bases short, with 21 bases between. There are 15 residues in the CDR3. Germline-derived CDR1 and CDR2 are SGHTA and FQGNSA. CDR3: CASSFGGTSQETQYF. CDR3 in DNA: TGTGCCAGCTCCTTTGGGGGAACTTCTCAGGAGACCCAGTACTTC.

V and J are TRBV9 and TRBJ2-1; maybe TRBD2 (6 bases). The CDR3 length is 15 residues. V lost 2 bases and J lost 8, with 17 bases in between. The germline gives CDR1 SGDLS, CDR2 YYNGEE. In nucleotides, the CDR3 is TGTGCCAGCAGCGTTGGGGCGGGAAGTCGGTATGAGCAGTTCTTC. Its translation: CASSVGAGSRYEQFF.

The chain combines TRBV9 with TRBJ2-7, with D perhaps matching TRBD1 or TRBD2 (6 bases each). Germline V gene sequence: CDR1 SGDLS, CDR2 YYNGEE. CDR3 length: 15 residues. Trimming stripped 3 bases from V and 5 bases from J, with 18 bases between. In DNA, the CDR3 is TGTGCCAGCAGCGCCCGCTGGTGGGGGGCGGACGAGCAGTACTTC. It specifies CASSARWWGADEQYF. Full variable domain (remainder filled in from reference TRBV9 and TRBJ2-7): DSGVTQTPKHLITATGQRVTLRCSPRSGDLSVYWYQQSLDQGLQFLIQYYNGEERAKGNILERFSAQQFPDLHSELNLSSLELGDSALYFCASSARWWGADEQYFGPGTRLTVT.

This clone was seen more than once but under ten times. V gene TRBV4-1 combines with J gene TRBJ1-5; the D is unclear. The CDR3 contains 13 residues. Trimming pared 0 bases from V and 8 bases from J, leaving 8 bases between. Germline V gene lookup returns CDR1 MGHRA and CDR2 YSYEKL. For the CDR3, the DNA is TGCGCCAGCAGCCAAGATAATTGGGAGCCCCAGCATTTT. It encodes CASSQDNWEPQHF.

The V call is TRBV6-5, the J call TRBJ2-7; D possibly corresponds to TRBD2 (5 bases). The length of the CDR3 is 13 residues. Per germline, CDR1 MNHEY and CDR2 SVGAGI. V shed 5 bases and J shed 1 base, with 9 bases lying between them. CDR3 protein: CASSLTTSYEQYF. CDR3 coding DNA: TGTGCCAGCAGTCTGACTACTTCCTACGAGCAGTACTTC.

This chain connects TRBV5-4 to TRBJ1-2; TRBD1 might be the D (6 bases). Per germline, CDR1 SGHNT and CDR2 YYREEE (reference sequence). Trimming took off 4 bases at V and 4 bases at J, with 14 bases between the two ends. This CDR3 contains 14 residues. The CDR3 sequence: CASSGSGAGYGYTF. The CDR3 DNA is TGTGCCAGCAGCGGGTCAGGGGCTGGCTATGGCTACACCTTC.

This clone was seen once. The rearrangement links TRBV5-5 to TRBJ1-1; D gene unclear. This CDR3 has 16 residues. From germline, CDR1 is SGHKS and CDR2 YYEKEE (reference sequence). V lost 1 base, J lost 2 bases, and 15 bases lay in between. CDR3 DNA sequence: TGTGCCAGCAGCTTGAGGGCAGGTTGGGCTAACACTGAAGCTTTCTTT. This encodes CASSLRAGWANTEAFF.

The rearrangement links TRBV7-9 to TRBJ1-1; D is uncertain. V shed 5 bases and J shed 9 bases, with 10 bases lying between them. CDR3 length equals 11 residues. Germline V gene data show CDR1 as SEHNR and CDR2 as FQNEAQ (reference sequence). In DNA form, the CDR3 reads TGTGCCAGCAGCGCGGGTCAGAAAGCTTTCTTT. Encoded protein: CASSAGQKAFF.

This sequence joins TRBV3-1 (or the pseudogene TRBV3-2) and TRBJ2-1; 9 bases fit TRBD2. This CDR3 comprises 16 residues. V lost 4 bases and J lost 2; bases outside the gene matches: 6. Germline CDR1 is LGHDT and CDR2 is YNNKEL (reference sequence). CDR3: CASSRLAGDPYNEQFF. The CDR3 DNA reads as TGTGCCAGCAGCCGCTTAGCGGGAGACCCCTACAATGAGCAGTTCTTC.

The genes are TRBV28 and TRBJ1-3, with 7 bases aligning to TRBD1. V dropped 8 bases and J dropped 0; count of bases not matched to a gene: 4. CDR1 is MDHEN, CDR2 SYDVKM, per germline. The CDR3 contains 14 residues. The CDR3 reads CASRQGSSGNTIYF. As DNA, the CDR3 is TGTGCCAGCCGACAGGGTAGCTCTGGAAACACCATATATTTT. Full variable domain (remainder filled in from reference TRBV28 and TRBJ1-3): DVKVTQSSRYLVKRTGEKVFLECVQDMDHENMFWYRQDPGLGLRLIYFSYDVKMKEKGDIPEGYSVSREKKERFSLILESASTNQTSMYLCASRQGSSGNTIYFGEGSWLTVV.

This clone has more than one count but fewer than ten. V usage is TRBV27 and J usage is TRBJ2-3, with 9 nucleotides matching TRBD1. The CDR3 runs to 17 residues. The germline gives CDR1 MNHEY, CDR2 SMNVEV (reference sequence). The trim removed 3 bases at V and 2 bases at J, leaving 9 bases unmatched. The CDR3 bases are TGTGCCAGCAGTTTCGGCGGGACAGGGCATTTCACAGATACGCAGTATTTT. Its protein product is CASSFGGTGHFTDTQYF.

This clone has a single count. The CDR3 region has the DNA TGCGCCAGCAGTGAGCTCTCGCGGCGCGGAGACAGGGGCACTGAAGCTTTCTTT. It is translated as CASSELSRRGDRGTEAFF. The chain combines TRBV10-1 with TRBJ1-1, with 8 bases that match TRBD1. The germline gives CDR1 WNHNN, CDR2 SYGVQD (reference sequence). The J segment lost 4 bases and the V segment lost 2 bases, leaving 15 bases of the junction unmatched. CDR3 length equals 18 residues.

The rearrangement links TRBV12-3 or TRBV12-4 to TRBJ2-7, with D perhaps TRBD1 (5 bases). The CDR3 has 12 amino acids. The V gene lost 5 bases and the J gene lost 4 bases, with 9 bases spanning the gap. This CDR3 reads CASSLQEYEQYF. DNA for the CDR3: TGTGCCAGCAGTCTACAGGAATACGAGCAGTACTTC.

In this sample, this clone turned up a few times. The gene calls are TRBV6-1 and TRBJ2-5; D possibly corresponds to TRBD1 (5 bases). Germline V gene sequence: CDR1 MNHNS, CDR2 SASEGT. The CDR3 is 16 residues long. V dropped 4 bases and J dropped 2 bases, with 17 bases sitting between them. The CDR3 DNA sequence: TGTGCCAGCAGTGTGGTTCCAGGGTTGGGGCAAGAGACCCAGTACTTC. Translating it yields CASSVVPGLGQETQYF.